These T cell receptor beta chains were read from a single sample in a study of cytomegalovirus exposure and HLA in healthy donors. Generated by immunoSEQ multiplex PCR, the TCRdb table keeps only in-frame clones and is missing some. Of 150,000 to 170,000 clones listed, roughly four fifths are singletons. What was sequenced was PBMCs. The receptor set was obtained from a man between 18 and 35 years old in good health and CMV-seronegative. Each CDR3 is given with its conserved first and last residue. The D gene is left open where the match is weak. Only some rows state a clone size, as once, few, many or a class for expanded clones.

J	size	V	D	DNA	CDR3
TRBJ1-1	NA	TRBV7-9	TRBD1	TGTGCCAGCAGCTTCCGGACAGGGGAGAACACTGAAGCTTTCTTT	CASSFRTGENTEAFF
TRBJ2-3	NA	TRBV9	NA	TGTGCCAGCAGCTCCCGCCCGGGAGATACGCAGTATTTT	CASSSRPGDTQYF
TRBJ2-5	few	TRBV4-2	NA	TGTGCCAGCAGCCAAGAACGCGGACGGGGACAAGAGACCCAGTACTTC	CASSQERGRGQETQYF
TRBJ2-3	NA	TRBV12-5	NA	TGTGCTAGTGGTTTGGTAAGGCGGGAAGAAGGGTCGCAGTATTTT	CASGLVRREEGSQYF
TRBJ2-3	once	TRBV6-5	NA	TGTGCCAGCAGGGTACTAGGTGGGGATACGCAGTATTTT	CASRVLGGDTQYF
TRBJ1-3	few	TRBV27	NA	TGTGCCAGCACCGCAACTGGGCCCGGGGACACCATATATTTT	CASTATGPGDTIYF
TRBJ1-1	NA	TRBV7-2	NA	TGTGCCAGCAGCAGTCGACAGAGCAACACTGAAGCTTTCTTT	CASSSRQSNTEAFF
TRBJ2-3	NA	TRBV6-5	NA	TGTGCCACCTGGTCGCAGGTTGCAGATACGCAGTATTTT	CATWSQVADTQYF
TRBJ1-1	NA	TRBV18	TRBD1	TGTGCCAGCTCACCGGGACAGGACACTGAAGCTTTCTTT	CASSPGQDTEAFF
TRBJ1-2	NA	TRBV5-6	NA	TGTGCCAGCAGCCCCCGGACATATGGCTACACCTTC	CASSPRTYGYTF
TRBJ2-7	NA	TRBV29-1	NA	TGCAGCGTCCAGGTCGAGACAGGCGAGCAGTACTTC	CSVQVETGEQYF
TRBJ2-3	NA	TRBV19	NA	TGTGCCAGTAGTACCCCTGAGGGCACAGATACGCAGTATTTT	CASSTPEGTDTQYF
TRBJ2-3	few	TRBV2	NA	TGTGCCAGCAGGAACCGACAGGCGGTGGATACGCAGTATTTT	CASRNRQAVDTQYF
TRBJ2-3	NA	TRBV28	NA	TGTGCCAGCAACCGGCAGGGCACAGATACGCAGTATTTT	CASNRQGTDTQYF
TRBJ2-2	NA	TRBV9	NA	TGTGCCAGCAGCGTAGCTTGGGGGGATCCCGGGGAGCTGTTTTTT	CASSVAWGDPGELFF
TRBJ2-2	NA	TRBV5-1	TRBD1	TGCGCCAGCAGGGAAACCGGGACAGGGAACACCGGGGAGCTGTTTTTT	CASRETGTGNTGELFF
TRBJ2-2	NA	TRBV19	TRBD1	TGTGCCAGTAGTATAACGTTTTCGAGTTCAACGGACAGGGAGGACACCGGGGAGCTGTTTTTT	CASSITFSSSTDREDTGELFF
TRBJ1-5	NA	TRBV28	TRBD1	TGTGCCAGCAGTGGGGACAGGGCGAATCAGCCCCAGCATTTT	CASSGDRANQPQHF
TRBJ1-1	NA	TRBV5-4	TRBD1	TGTGCCAGCAGCTCGAGGACAGGACGGGGGACTGAAGCTTTCTTT	CASSSRTGRGTEAFF
TRBJ1-1	NA	TRBV5-1	NA	TGCGCCAGCAGCCGGCAGGGGAACACTGAAGCTTTCTTT	CASSRQGNTEAFF
TRBJ2-1	NA	TRBV7-2	NA	TGTGCCAGCAGCTTAGCGCCCGATAGTGAGCAGTTCTTC	CASSLAPDSEQFF
TRBJ1-5	NA	TRBV7-9	NA	TGTGCCAGCAGCCACTTCGGGAATAGCAATCAGCCCCAGCATTTT	CASSHFGNSNQPQHF
TRBJ2-2	NA	TRBV19	NA	TGTGCCAGTAAAGGACAGATCCTCAGCACCGGGGAGCTGTTTTTT	CASKGQILSTGELFF
TRBJ2-1	few	TRBV18	NA	TGTGCCAGCTCACCATGGACATCTGAGCAGTTCTTC	CASSPWTSEQFF
TRBJ2-1	NA	TRBV5-4	TRBD2	TGTGCCAGCAGCTCTTCTAGCGGGAGCTACAATGAGCAGTTCTTC	CASSSSSGSYNEQFF
TRBJ2-7	NA	TRBV2	TRBD1	TGTGCCAGCGGATCACAGGGGTCCCAAGGCGAGCAGTACTTC	CASGSQGSQGEQYF